This T cell receptor beta chain comes out of a study of T cell repertoires in cytomegalovirus infection. Across the whole study: The authors used CMV epitopes that were HLA-C-restricted (recently identified) and HLA-B-restricted (well studied). Indicated by public TCR beta signatures were CMV infection and matching HLA type. Study observations and caveats: Across the ex vivo response, the dominant clonotypes were HLA-C-restricted CMV-specific TCR beta clonotypes.

Turning to this clonotype: Its antigen remains unknown.

This CDR3 has 14 amino acids. V lost 0 bases and J lost 1, with 7 bases in between. Germline V gene sequence: CDR1 LNHNV, CDR2 YYDKDF (reference sequence). TCRdb used MiXCR to reprocess the reads, holding one entry per CDR3 protein. The table shows a few hundred thousand distinct CDR3 sequences, with roughly 34% occurring only once. The material was cultured PBMCs, obtained from culture after CMV antigen stimulation. This sequence was found in a human donor in good health (CMV status not recorded). Some clones in this sample may be carry-over from other donors' samples. The chain joins TRBV15 to TRBJ2-7; no firm D call. The CDR3 loop is CATSRDLGSYEQYF. The CDR3 region has the DNA TGTGCCACCAGCAGAGATCTTGGGTCCTACGAGCAGTACTTC.